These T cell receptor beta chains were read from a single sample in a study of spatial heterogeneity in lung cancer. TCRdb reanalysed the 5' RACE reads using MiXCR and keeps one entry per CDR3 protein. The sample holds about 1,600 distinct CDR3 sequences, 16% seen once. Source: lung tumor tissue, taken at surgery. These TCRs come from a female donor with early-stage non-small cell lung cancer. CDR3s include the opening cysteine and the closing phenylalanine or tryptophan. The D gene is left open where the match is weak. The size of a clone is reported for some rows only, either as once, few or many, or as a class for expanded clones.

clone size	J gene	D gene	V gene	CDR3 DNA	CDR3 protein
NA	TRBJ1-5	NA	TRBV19	TGTGCCAGTTCCCCGGGACACTTTAATCAGCCCCAGCATTTT	CASSPGHFNQPQHF
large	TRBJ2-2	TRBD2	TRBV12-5	TGTGCTAGTGGTTTGTGGACTAGCGGGATTCTCGGGGAGCTGTTTTTT	CASGLWTSGILGELFF
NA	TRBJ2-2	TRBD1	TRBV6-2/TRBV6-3	TGTGCCAGCAGCCCGGACAGGAGAAACACCGGGGAGCTGTTTTTT	CASSPDRRNTGELFF
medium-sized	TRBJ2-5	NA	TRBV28	TGTGCCAGCAGTGCCATCCCCGGGGAGACCCAGTACTTC	CASSAIPGETQYF
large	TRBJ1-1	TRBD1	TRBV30	TGTGCCTGGGACAGGGGGAGTGAGAACACTGAAGCTTTCTTT	CAWDRGSENTEAFF
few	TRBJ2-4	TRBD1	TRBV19	TGTGCCAGTAGTCCATCGACAGGGAATGGGGCCAAAAACATTCAGTACTTC	CASSPSTGNGAKNIQYF
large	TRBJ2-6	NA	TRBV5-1	TGCGCCAGCAGCCCCTCAGTCCCCTTAAGCTCTGGGGCCAACGTCCTGACTTTC	CASSPSVPLSSGANVLTF
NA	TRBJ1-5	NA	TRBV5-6	TGTGCCAGCAGCTTGATGGTCCGCCAATCGATGGATCAGCCCCAGCATTTT	CASSLMVRQSMDQPQHF
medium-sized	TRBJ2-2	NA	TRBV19	TGTGCCAGTAGTGCGGTAGCCGCACTGGGTACCGGGGAGCTGTTTTTT	CASSAVAALGTGELFF
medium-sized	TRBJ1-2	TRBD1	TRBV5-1	TGCGCCAGCCGGGACAGGCCGAACTACTATGGCTACACCTTC	CASRDRPNYYGYTF
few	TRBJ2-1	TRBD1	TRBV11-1	TGTGCCAGCAGCTGGCGCCGGGACAGGGGGAATGAGCAGTTCTTC	CASSWRRDRGNEQFF
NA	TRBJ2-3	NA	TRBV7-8	TGTGCCAGCAGCTTAGCGGGGGTTACCAAGGCAGATACGCAGTATTTT	CASSLAGVTKADTQYF
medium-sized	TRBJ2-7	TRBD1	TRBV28	TGTGCCAGCAGCCCCCCTGGACAGGGCTTCGGAAATGACTACGAGCAGTACTTC	CASSPPGQGFGNDYEQYF
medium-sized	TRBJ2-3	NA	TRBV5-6	TGTGCCAGCAGCTTGGGGCAGGGTTTAGATACGCAGTATTTT	CASSLGQGLDTQYF
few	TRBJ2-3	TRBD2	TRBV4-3	TGCGCCAGCAGCCCGCGACTAGCGGGGTTCACAGATACGCAGTATTTT	CASSPRLAGFTDTQYF
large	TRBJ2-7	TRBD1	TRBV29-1	TGCAGCGTTGAAGGGGACAGGGTCTCCTACGAGCAGTACTTC	CSVEGDRVSYEQYF
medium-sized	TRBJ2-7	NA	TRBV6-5	TGTGCCAGCAGTTACTTCCCGGGAGAAGGATACGAGCAGTACTTC	CASSYFPGEGYEQYF
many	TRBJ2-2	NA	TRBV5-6	TGTGCCAGCAGCTTGAAGGGACACTACACCGGGGAGCTGTTTTTT	CASSLKGHYTGELFF
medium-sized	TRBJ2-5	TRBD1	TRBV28	TGTGCCAGCAGTGGAGCCGGGACAGGGGGGGCCCAGTACTTC	CASSGAGTGGAQYF
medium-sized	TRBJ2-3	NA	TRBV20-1	TGCAGTGCTAGTAGGCAGAATACGCAGTATTTT	CSASRQNTQYF
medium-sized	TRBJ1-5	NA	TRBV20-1	TGCAGTGCTGGGCGAGGGAGAGTAGAGCCCCAGCATTTT	CSAGRGRVEPQHF
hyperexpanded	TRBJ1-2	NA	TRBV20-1	TGCAGTGCTATAGGGGGTATTGGACAATATGGCTACACCTTC	CSAIGGIGQYGYTF
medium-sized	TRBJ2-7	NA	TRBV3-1	TGTGCCAGCGGGAGTAGTTCCTACGAGCAGTACTTC	CASGSSSYEQYF
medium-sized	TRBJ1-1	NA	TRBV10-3	TGTGCCATCAGGGGGGCCCCAGGGGCTGAAGCTTTCTTT	CAIRGAPGAEAFF
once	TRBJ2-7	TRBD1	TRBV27	TGTGCCAGCAGTTTATTGGACAGGGCCCACGAGCAGTACTTC	CASSLLDRAHEQYF